This entry is about one T cell receptor (beta chain). It lacks a known antigen. There are no base qualities to consult, and no much larger clone falls within one base. Participants in the prospective study were aged roughly 18 to 89 years, lived in under 30 United States geographic areas, and enrolled through a virtual design. In the prospective study, cohorts were assigned on the basis of participant-reported clinical history obtained from a screening survey and a study questionnaire. Recovered participants in ImmuneRACE Cohort 3 were defined by two consecutive negative NP/OP PCR tests, clearance by a healthcare professional, or resolution of symptoms. In the prospective study, mobile phlebotomists collected whole blood, serum and a nasopharyngeal or oropharyngeal swab from each participant. Over an approximately 2-month period, participants in the prospective study had the option of providing additional blood draws and questionnaires. Blood samples from the prospective study were shipped frozen or at room temperature prior to DNA extraction.

CDR1 is given as DFQATT and CDR2 as SNEGSKA, both from the germline V gene (reference sequence). The germline V and J ends show losses of 7 bases and 6 bases respectively, and no gene match explains 3 bases of the junction. Including cysteine and phenylalanine, the CDR3 has 11 amino acids. Just CDR3 DNA is preserved here, 33 bases in frame from base 1. The data originate from a study of blood T cell repertoires in COVID-19 (dated by TCRdb to 2018 to 2020). Looking at the study overall: The collaborator samples originated in the United States, Italy and Spain and spanned the acute and convalescent phases of COVID-19. The material from the prospective study consisted of cDNA or gDNA derived from T cells, B-cell-depleted T cells, or PBMCs. Subjects who had been exposed to COVID-19, were actively infected with it, or had recovered from it provided the deeply sampled blood TCRbeta repertoires that made up the dataset. A freely available public database, intended as a resource for researchers studying the immune response to SARS-CoV-2, is where the repertoires were released. The samples were drawn from two sources: the first 160 participants of the ongoing ImmuneRACE study, and 950 to 1,500 subjects contributed by 6 global collaborators. Sample metadata almost always included a de-identified subject ID, COVID-19 status, age in years and sex. Where HLA class I and class II types were available, the types were taken from metadata supplied by the sample provider, not from assay-based typing.

What the research found in general, with its limitations: The amount of clinical and demographic metadata varied by source and participant and was provided uncurated.

TCRbeta CDR3 regions were amplified from genomic DNA using the immunoSEQ Assay, a bias-controlled multiplex PCR. Regarding the original processing steps: Nucleated cell counts per sample were estimated from amplification of reference gene primers within the assay. Sequence reads were collapsed and filtered to measure the absolute abundance of every unique TCRbeta CDR3 rearrangement. For each sample, productive Simpson clonality was calculated as the square root of Simpson's diversity index across productive rearrangements. The immuneACCESS repertoire file appears here via TCRdb, limited to in-frame rearrangements. These files lack a portion of the clones; in checked studies, under half of the deficit traces to unresolved V genes, and the cause of the others is not known. V and J calls and clone size are as listed in that table; D and trimming were resolved from the DNA. This sample has a few hundred thousand clones in its table, and 70% to 90% of those were observed once. The ten largest clones capture roughly 10% of the sample.

Input material: PBMCs or T cells enriched from blood (not recorded which). This receptor was identified in a young woman who had recovered from COVID-19. This chain is built from TRBV20-1 and TRBJ2-7, with TRBD1 matching 10 junction bases. The DNA reads as follows: TGCAGTGTGGGACAGGGGCCCGAGCAGTACTTC. It specifies CSVGQGPEQYF.